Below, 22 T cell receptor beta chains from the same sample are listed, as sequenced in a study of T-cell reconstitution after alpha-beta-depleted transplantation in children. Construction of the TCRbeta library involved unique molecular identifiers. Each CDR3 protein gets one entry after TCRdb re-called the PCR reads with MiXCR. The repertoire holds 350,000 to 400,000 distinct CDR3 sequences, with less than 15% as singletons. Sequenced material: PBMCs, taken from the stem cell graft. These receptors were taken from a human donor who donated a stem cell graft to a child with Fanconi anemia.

The CDR3 sequence is CASSPGTGEQYGYTF. The CDR3 DNA reads TGCGCCAGCAGCCCTGGGACAGGGGAGCAATATGGCTACACCTTC. The V gene is TRBV4-3, the J gene TRBJ1-2; 10 bases are a match to TRBD1. CDR3 length: 15 amino acids. V lost 4 bases and J lost 5; bases outside the gene matches: 7. Germline CDR1 reads LGHNA; CDR2 reads YSLEER.

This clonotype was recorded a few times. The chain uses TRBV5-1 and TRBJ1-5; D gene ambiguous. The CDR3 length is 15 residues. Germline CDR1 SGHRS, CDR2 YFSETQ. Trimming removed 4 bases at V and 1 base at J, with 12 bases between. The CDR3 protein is CASSPGLGSNQPQHF. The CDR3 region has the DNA TGCGCCAGCAGCCCTGGGTTGGGGAGCAATCAGCCCCAGCATTTT.

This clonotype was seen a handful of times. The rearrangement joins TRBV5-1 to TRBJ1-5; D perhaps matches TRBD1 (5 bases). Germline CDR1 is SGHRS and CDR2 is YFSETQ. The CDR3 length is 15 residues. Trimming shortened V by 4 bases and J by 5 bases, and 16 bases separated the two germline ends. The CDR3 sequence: CASSQGTSGDQPQHF. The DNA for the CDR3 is TGCGCCAGCAGCCAAGGGACGTCGGGGGATCAGCCCCAGCATTTT. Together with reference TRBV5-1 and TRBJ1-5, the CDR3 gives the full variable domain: KAGVTQTPRYLIKTRGQQVTLSCSPISGHRSVSWYQQTPGQGLQFLFEYFSETQRNKGNFPGRFSGRQFSNSRSEMNVSTLELGDSALYLCASSQGTSGDQPQHFGDGTRLSIL.

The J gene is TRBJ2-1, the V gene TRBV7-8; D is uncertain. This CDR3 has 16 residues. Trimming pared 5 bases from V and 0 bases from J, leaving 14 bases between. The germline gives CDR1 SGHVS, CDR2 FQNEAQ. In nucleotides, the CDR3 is TGTGCCAGCAGCCCGTTCGGAAAAGACTCCTACAATGAGCAGTTCTTC. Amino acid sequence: CASSPFGKDSYNEQFF. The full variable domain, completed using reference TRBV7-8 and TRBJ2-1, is GAGVSQSPRYKVAKRGQDVALRCDPISGHVSLFWYQQALGQGPEFLTYFQNEAQLDKSGLPSDRFFAERPEGSVSTLKIQRTQQEDSAVYLCASSPFGKDSYNEQFFGPGTRLTVL.

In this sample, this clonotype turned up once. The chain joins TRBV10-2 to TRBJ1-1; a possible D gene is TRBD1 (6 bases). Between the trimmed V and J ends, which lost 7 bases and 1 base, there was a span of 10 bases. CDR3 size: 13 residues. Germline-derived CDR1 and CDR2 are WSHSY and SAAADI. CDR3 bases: TGCGCCAGCACTGTACAGGGGAACACTGAAGCTTTCTTT. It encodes CASTVQGNTEAFF.

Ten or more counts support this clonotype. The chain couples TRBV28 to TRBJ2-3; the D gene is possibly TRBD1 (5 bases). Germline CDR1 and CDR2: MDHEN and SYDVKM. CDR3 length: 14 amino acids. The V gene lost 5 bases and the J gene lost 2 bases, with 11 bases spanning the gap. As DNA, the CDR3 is TGTGCCAGCAGTCGCACAGGTGACACAGATACGCAGTATTTT. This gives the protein CASSRTGDTDTQYF.

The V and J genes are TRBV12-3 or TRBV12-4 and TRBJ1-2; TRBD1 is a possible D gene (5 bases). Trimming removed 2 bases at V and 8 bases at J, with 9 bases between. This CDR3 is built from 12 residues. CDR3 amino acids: CASSLHSGGYTF. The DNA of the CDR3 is TGTGCCAGCAGTTTACACTCAGGGGGCTACACCTTC.

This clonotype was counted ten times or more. CDR3 sequence (DNA): TGCGCCAGCAGTGACATCTCTGGGGCCAACGTCCTGACTTTC. Encoded protein: CASSDISGANVLTF. The chain carries TRBV10-2 and TRBJ2-6, with unresolved D. V gave up 3 bases and J gave up 0 bases, with 3 bases separating them. The V gene's germline CDR1 is WSHSY and CDR2 SAAADI. The CDR3 covers 14 residues.

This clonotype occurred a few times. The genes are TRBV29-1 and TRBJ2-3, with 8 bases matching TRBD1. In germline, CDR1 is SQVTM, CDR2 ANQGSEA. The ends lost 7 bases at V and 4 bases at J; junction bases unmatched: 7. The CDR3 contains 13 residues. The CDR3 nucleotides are TGCAGCGGGGCAGGGACAGGTCCAGATACGCAGTATTTT. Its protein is CSGAGTGPDTQYF.

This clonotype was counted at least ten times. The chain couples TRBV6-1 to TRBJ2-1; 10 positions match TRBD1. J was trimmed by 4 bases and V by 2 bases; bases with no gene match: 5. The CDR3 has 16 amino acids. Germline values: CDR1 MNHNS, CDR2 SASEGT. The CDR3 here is CASSEPGQGGYNEQFF. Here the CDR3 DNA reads TGTGCCAGCAGTGAACCAGGACAGGGGGGATACAATGAGCAGTTCTTC.

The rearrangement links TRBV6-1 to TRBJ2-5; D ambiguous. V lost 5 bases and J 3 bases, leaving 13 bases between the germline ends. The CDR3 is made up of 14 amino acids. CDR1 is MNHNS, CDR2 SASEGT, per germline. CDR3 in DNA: TGTGCCAGCAGTCAGACCGAAGGCGAAGAGACCCAGTACTTC. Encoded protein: CASSQTEGEETQYF.

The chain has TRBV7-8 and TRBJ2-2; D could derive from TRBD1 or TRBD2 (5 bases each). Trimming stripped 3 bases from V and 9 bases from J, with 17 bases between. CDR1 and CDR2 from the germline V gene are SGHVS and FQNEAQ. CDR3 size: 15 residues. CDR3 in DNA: TGTGCCAGCAGCTTGTTGGGGACCTATTTGCGGGAGCTGTTTTTT. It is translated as CASSLLGTYLRELFF.

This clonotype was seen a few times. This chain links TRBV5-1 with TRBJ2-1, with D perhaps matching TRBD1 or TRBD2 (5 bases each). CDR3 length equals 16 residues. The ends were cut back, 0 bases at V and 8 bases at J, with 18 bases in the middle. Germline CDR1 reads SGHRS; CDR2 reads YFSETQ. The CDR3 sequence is CASSLALGVGDDEQFF. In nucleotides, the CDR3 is TGCGCCAGCAGCTTGGCCTTAGGGGTAGGGGACGATGAGCAGTTCTTC.

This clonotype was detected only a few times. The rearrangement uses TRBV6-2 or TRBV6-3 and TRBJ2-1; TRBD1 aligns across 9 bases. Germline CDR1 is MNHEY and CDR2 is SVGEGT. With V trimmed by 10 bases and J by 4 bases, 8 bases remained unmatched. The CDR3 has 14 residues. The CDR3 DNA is TGTGCCACAGGAACAGGGGGCTTTTACAATGAGCAGTTCTTC. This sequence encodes CATGTGGFYNEQFF.

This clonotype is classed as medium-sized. The CDR3 coding sequence is TGTGCCAGCAGCTCGACAGATACGCAGTATTTT. Encoded protein: CASSSTDTQYF. This rearrangement joins TRBV7-2 to TRBJ2-3, with D hard to call. The CDR3 has 11 residues. Trimming took 4 bases from V and 3 from J, leaving 2 bases between them. Germline CDR1 reads SGHTA; CDR2 reads FQGNSA.

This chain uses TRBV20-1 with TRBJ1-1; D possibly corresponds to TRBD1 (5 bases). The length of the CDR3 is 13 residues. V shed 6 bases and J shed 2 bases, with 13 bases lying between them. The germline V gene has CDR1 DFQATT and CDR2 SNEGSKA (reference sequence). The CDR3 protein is CSAPRGGNTEAFF. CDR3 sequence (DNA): TGCAGTGCCCCTCGGGGGGGAAACACTGAAGCTTTCTTT.

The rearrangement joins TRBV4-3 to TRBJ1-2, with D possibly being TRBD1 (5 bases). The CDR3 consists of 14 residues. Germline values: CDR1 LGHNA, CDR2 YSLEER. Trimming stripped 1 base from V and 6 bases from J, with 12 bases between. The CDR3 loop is CASSQVNGAHGYTF. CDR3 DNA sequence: TGCGCCAGCAGCCAAGTAAATGGGGCTCATGGCTACACCTTC.

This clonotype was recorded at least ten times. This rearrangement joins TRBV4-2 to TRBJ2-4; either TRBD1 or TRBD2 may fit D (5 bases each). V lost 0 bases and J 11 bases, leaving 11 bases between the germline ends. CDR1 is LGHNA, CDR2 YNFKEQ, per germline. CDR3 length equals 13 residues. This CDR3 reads CASSQERDRLQYF. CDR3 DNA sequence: TGTGCCAGCAGCCAAGAGAGGGACCGTCTTCAGTACTTC.

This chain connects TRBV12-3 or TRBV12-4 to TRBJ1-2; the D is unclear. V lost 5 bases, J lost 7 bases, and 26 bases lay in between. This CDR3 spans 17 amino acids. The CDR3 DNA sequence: TGTGCCAGCAGTATGAGAGACGGACGGCGGCTCGGAACTGGCTACACCTTC. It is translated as CASSMRDGRRLGTGYTF.

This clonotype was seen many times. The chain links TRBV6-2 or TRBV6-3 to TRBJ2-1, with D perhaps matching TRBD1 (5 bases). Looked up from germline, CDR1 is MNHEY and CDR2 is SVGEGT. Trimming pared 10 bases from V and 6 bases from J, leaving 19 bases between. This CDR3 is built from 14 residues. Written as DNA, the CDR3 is TGTGCCACATCCAGGGCAAAAAATTCCAATGAGCAGTTCTTC. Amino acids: CATSRAKNSNEQFF.

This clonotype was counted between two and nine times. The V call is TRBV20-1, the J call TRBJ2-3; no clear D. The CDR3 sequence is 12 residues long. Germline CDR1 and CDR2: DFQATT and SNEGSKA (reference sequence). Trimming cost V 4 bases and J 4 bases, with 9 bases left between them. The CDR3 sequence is CSATTTADTQYF. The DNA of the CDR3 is TGCAGTGCTACAACCACAGCAGATACGCAGTATTTT.

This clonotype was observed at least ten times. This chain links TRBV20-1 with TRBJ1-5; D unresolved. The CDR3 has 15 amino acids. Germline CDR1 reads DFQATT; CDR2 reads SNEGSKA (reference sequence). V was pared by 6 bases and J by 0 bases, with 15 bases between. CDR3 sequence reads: CSAPLGGNSNQPQHF. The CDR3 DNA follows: TGCAGTGCGCCCCTGGGCGGTAATAGCAATCAGCCCCAGCATTTT.